This T cell receptor beta chain was sequenced for a study of CD8+ T cells in alopecia areata. Across the study: Severity among treated patients was scored by the percentage of scalp area affected.

Study-level findings and limits: Many expanded lesional clones persisted during tofacitinib (in both scalp and blood).

Sequencing templates came from extracted RNA that was reverse transcribed into cDNA. The repertoire was sequenced with immunoSEQ multiplex PCR; TCRdb's copy has only in-frame clones and lacks some. The table shows 150,000 to 200,000 clones, with 51% occurring only once. This clone has a handful of counts. Its specificity is unknown. Indicated treatment: oral pan-JAK inhibitor, 5-10 mg twice daily. The germline V gene has CDR1 SGDLS and CDR2 YYNGEE. The V end lost 2 bases, the J end lost 7 bases, and 24 bases lay between the germline ends. CDR3 size: 17 residues. Specimen: CD8+ T cells sorted from blood, collected at week 52, from a patient treated with tofacitinib. The rearrangement uses TRBV9 and TRBJ2-5; D is possibly TRBD2 (6 bases). The TCR was taken from a human donor with alopecia areata. DNA of the CDR3: TGTGCCAGCAGCGTCGACCCCCTCGCGGGGCTGGGGGGGACCCAGTACTTC. Amino acids: CASSVDPLAGLGGTQYF.